The sample holds one count of the clone carrying this T cell receptor beta chain. What it binds is not known. Described time point: cycle 4 day 1 (C4D1), after less than 7 weeks of nivolumab. Relapse was seen in all patients after autologous stem cell transplantation, and brentuximab vedotin exposure was variable. The record originates from a study of PD-1 blockade in classical Hodgkin lymphoma. Overall study results and limits: Why repertoires differed is undefined; disease activity or prior therapy possibly contributed. CD4+ but not CD8+ TCR diversity rose significantly by C4D1. Whoever responded completely had baseline diversity much like that seen in newly diagnosed patients.

V gave up 7 bases and J gave up 2 bases; unmatched junction bases: 4. The CDR3 is 13 amino acids. Generated by immunoSEQ multiplex PCR, the TCRdb table keeps only in-frame clones and is missing some. The sample has roughly 50,000 clones; around 90% are singletons. The chain combines TRBV23-1 with TRBJ2-5, with 7 bases identical to TRBD1. TRBV23-1 is an ORF, with its function uncertain. The sequencing here drew on peripheral blood mononuclear cells (PBMCs), taken before the fourth cycle of nivolumab. The origin of this receptor is a human donor with classical Hodgkin lymphoma. The CDR3 loop reads CASIRDSQETQYF. The CDR3 DNA reads TGCGCCAGCATTCGGGACAGTCAAGAGACCCAGTACTTC.